One and the same sample provided the 14 T cell receptor beta chains below, sequenced in a study of blood T cell repertoires in COVID-19. Repertoires were generated with immunoSEQ multiplex PCR, while TCRdb's copy carries only in-frame clones and drops some. The sample shows under 75,000 clones, about four fifths of them seen only once. Sequencing was performed on peripheral blood. The receptor set was obtained from a human donor in a cohort sampled during active COVID-19.

The rearrangement joins TRBV6-6 to TRBJ1-5, with D maybe TRBD1 (6 bases). From germline, CDR1 is MNHNY and CDR2 SVGAGI (reference sequence). V was pared by 2 bases and J by 5 bases, with 7 bases between. The CDR3 loop spans 13 amino acids. This CDR3 is CASSYGTYQPQHF. CDR3 nucleotide sequence: TGTGCCAGCAGTTACGGGACATATCAGCCCCAGCATTTT.

This clone was counted once. The rearrangement uses TRBV19 and TRBJ2-1; tentative D call: TRBD1 (5 bases). This CDR3 is built from 17 residues. Germline CDR1 reads LNHDA; CDR2 reads SQIVND (reference sequence). V was trimmed by 1 base and J by 6 bases, leaving 19 bases between them. CDR3 in DNA: TGTGCCAGTAGTATAGGGGGCCCAGGGAAGAGCACCAATGAGCAGTTCTTC. It translates to CASSIGGPGKSTNEQFF.

The gene calls are TRBV21-1 and TRBJ2-1; the table's D call, TRBD1, was not checked against the DNA. TRBV21-1 is a known pseudogene. The CDR3 is 16 residues long. CDR3 region: CASSTNPGQEHNEQFF. The CDR3 DNA is TGTGCCAGCAGCACCAACCCGGGACAGGAACACAATGAGCAGTTCTTC.

The J gene is TRBJ2-2, the V gene TRBV9, with 8 bases identical to TRBD1. CDR3 length: 20 amino acids. Germline CDR1 SGDLS, CDR2 YYNGEE. V gave up 0 bases and J gave up 3 bases; unmatched junction bases: 16. In DNA, the CDR3 is TGTGCCAGCAGCGTAGCGGGCACCGGGACAGGACCCCGGGACACCGGGGAGCTGTTTTTT. Translating it yields CASSVAGTGTGPRDTGELFF.

This chain uses TRBV18 with TRBJ2-2, with D possibly TRBD1 on 5 matching bases. This CDR3 region has 15 residues. V lost 3 bases and J lost 2, with 10 bases in between. CDR1 KGHSH and CDR2 LQKENI come from the germline V gene. The chain's CDR3 is CASSPLTANTGELFF. As DNA, the CDR3 is TGTGCCAGCTCACCGCTGACAGCAAACACCGGGGAGCTGTTTTTT.

The chain recombines TRBV5-1 with TRBJ2-3; 12 bases map to TRBD2. J was trimmed by 0 bases and V by 3 bases; bases with no gene match: 8. Germline loops: CDR1 SGHRS, CDR2 YFSETQ. This CDR3 is built from 18 residues. Written as DNA, the CDR3 is TGCGCCAGCAGCTCCCGACGGACTAGCGGGGTCAGCACAGATACGCAGTATTTT. Translated: CASSSRRTSGVSTDTQYF. The entire variable domain, with the rest obtained from reference TRBV5-1 and TRBJ2-3, is as follows: KAGVTQTPRYLIKTRGQQVTLSCSPISGHRSVSWYQQTPGQGLQFLFEYFSETQRNKGNFPGRFSGRQFSNSRSEMNVSTLELGDSALYLCASSSRRTSGVSTDTQYFGPGTRLTVL.

This chain uses TRBV5-1 with TRBJ1-2, with 11 nucleotides matching TRBD1. The V segment lost 0 bases and the J segment 8 bases; nucleotides outside the gene matches: 6. The length of the CDR3 is 15 residues. In germline, CDR1 is SGHRS, CDR2 YFSETQ. The CDR3 DNA sequence: TGCGCCAGCAGCTTGGATGGACAGGGGGCTGGGGGCTACACCTTC. Its translation: CASSLDGQGAGGYTF.

This clone has more than one count but fewer than ten. The CDR3 sequence: CASSPLAGVHEQFF. CDR3 DNA sequence: TGTGCCAGCAGCCCACTAGCGGGAGTCCATGAGCAGTTCTTC. The chain links TRBV7-3 to TRBJ2-1; 11 nucleotides agree with TRBD2. CDR3 size: 14 residues. With V trimmed by 5 bases and J by 8 bases, 5 bases remained unmatched. The germline V gene encodes CDR1 SGHTA and CDR2 FQGTGA.

The CDR3 DNA reads TGTGCCAGTATTAATTACAGGGTCCGCTACGAGCAGTACTTC. Amino acids: CASINYRVRYEQYF. This chain uses TRBV19 with TRBJ2-7; perhaps TRBD1 as D (6 bases). The V and J ends lost 7 bases and 3 bases respectively, with 16 bases between them. The CDR3 runs 14 residues. CDR1 LNHDA and CDR2 SQIVND come from the germline V gene (reference sequence).

The chain links TRBV10-3 to TRBJ2-1, with TRBD2 matching 9 bases. This CDR3 is 16 amino acids long. Per germline, CDR1 ENHRY and CDR2 SYGVKD. The ends lost 2 bases at V and 8 bases at J; junction bases unmatched: 10. CDR3 residues: CAISEGLAGEVYEQFF. DNA of the CDR3: TGTGCCATCAGTGAGGGGTTAGCGGGAGAGGTATATGAGCAGTTCTTC.

The chain links TRBV2 to TRBJ2-5; D may be TRBD2 (5 bases). The V gene's germline CDR1 is SNHLY and CDR2 FYNNEI. V dropped 7 bases and J dropped 2 bases, with 14 bases sitting between them. The CDR3 loop spans 14 amino acids. The CDR3 loop is CASILERGQETQYF. CDR3 nucleotide sequence: TGTGCCAGCATTTTAGAAAGAGGGCAAGAGACCCAGTACTTC.

Only one count was recorded for this clone. The CDR3 DNA sequence: TGTGCCAGCAGATACGTAGGGGCAGGGGTGGCCGGGGAGCTGTTTTTT. Protein product: CASRYVGAGVAGELFF. The chain uses TRBV2 and TRBJ2-2; tentative D call: TRBD1 (6 bases). The CDR3 spans 16 residues. The germline gives CDR1 SNHLY, CDR2 FYNNEI. V was cut by 6 bases and J by 6 bases, with 20 bases left in between.

V is TRBV28 and J is TRBJ1-2; no clear D. The CDR3 loop spans 12 amino acids. The V end was cut by 6 bases, the J end by 0 bases, with 5 bases between. Germline V gives CDR1 MDHEN, CDR2 SYDVKM. This CDR3 reads CASSGANYGYTF. The CDR3, as DNA: TGTGCCAGCAGCGGGGCTAACTATGGCTACACCTTC.

The chain couples TRBV10-3 to TRBJ2-3; possible D gene TRBD1, 6 bases. There are 13 residues in the CDR3. The germline CDR1 and CDR2 sequences are ENHRY and SYGVKD. With 7 bases removed from V and 4 bases from J, the gap between germline ends came to 12 bases. The CDR3 DNA is TGTGCCATCACAGAAGCAGGGGCAGATACGCAGTATTTT. Amino acid sequence: CAITEAGADTQYF.